Presented here are 32 T cell receptor beta chains from one specimen sequenced in a study of vaccination and CD4 T cells after COVID-19. Sequencing of DNA taken from cultured CD4+ T cells relied on the Oncomine TCR Beta short-read assay. Each CDR3 protein is one row after TCRdb ran MiXCR on the PCR reads. The data hold some 12,000 distinct CDR3 sequences, with approximately 61% observed a single time. The treatment was: roughly nine-day PBMC culture with coronavirus spike peptide pools or control peptides (ViraFEST assay). Which antigens these TCRs recognize remains unknown. Sample: CD4+ T cells from blood, cultured in vitro, taken before SARS-CoV-2 vaccination. The receptors were sampled from a human donor who had recovered from COVID-19.

This rearrangement joins TRBV7-2 to TRBJ2-3; 8 positions match TRBD2. Germline V lookup: CDR1 SGHTA, CDR2 FQGNSA. With V trimmed by 4 bases and J by 2 bases, 2 bases remained unmatched. This CDR3 contains 14 residues. CDR3 nucleotide sequence: TGTGCCAGCAGCTCAGGACTAGCCACAGATACGCAGTATTTT. This gives the protein CASSSGLATDTQYF.

This clonotype was observed a handful of times. The gene calls are TRBV2 and TRBJ1-1; a weak D match, TRBD1 (6 bases). Trimming removed 5 bases at V and 8 bases at J, with 15 bases between. In germline, CDR1 is SNHLY, CDR2 FYNNEI. The CDR3 covers 13 residues. In nucleotides, the CDR3 is TGTGCCAGCAGTAGGAGCGGGGGCCAGGAAGCTTTCTTT. Encoded protein: CASSRSGGQEAFF.

This clonotype has a handful of counts. The chain couples TRBV7-2 to TRBJ1-5; 7 nucleotides agree with TRBD1. This CDR3 has 13 residues. Trimming took 4 bases from V and 7 from J; bases not matched to a gene: 4. Germline V gene data show CDR1 as SGHTA and CDR2 as FQGNSA. In DNA form, the CDR3 reads TGTGCCAGCAGCTACAGGGGCCAGCAGCCCCAGCATTTT. Translation: CASSYRGQQPQHF.

DNA for the CDR3: TGTGCCAGCAGCTATGGACAGGGCACCTTGAGTGGCTACACCTTC. Its translation is CASSYGQGTLSGYTF. The chain couples TRBV2 to TRBJ1-2; 8 bases match TRBD1. Germline loops: CDR1 SNHLY, CDR2 FYNNEI. The V gene end was trimmed by 6 bases and the J gene end by 7 bases; junction bases not matched to a gene: 13. The CDR3 is 15 amino acids. Full variable domain (remainder filled in from reference TRBV2 and TRBJ1-2): EPEVTQTPSHQVTQMGQEVILRCVPISNHLYFYWYRQILGQKVEFLVSFYNNEISEKSEIFDDQFSVERPDGSNFTLKIRSTKLEDSAMYFCASSYGQGTLSGYTFGSGTRLTVV.

The J gene is TRBJ2-3, the V gene TRBV20-1, with 10 bases that match TRBD2. V dropped 3 bases and J dropped 0; count of bases not matched to a gene: 9. Germline CDR1 reads DFQATT; CDR2 reads SNEGSKA (reference sequence). The CDR3 has 17 residues. The CDR3 spells CSASAPGLAMSTDTQYF. As DNA, the CDR3 is TGCAGTGCTAGTGCCCCGGGACTAGCGATGAGCACAGATACGCAGTATTTT.

This clonotype was detected once. The chain has TRBV5-5 and TRBJ1-2; D might be TRBD1 (5 bases). CDR1 and CDR2 (germline): SGHKS, YYEKEE (reference sequence). This CDR3 contains 16 residues. Trimming removed 3 bases from V and 2 bases from J, with 17 bases in between. CDR3 in amino acids: CASSSGGGISNYGYTF. DNA for the CDR3: TGTGCCAGCAGCTCCGGGGGGGGTATCTCCAACTATGGCTACACCTTC.

V and J are TRBV19 and TRBJ2-7, with 8 bases identical to TRBD1. The length of the CDR3 is 15 residues. The germline V gene encodes CDR1 LNHDA and CDR2 SQIVND (reference sequence). V was clipped by 5 bases and J by 0 bases; unmatched bases: 6. CDR3 region: CASSSRTGSSYEQYF. Written as DNA, the CDR3 is TGTGCCAGTAGTTCCCGGACAGGGAGCTCCTACGAGCAGTACTTC.

The rearrangement uses TRBV7-9 and TRBJ1-2; possible D gene TRBD1, 6 bases. Germline CDR1 is SEHNR and CDR2 is FQNEAQ (reference sequence). This CDR3 has 16 residues. V was clipped by 1 base and J by 0 bases, with 12 bases between them. This chain's CDR3 is CASSLDWGPSNYGYTF. CDR3 in DNA: TGTGCCAGCAGCTTAGATTGGGGGCCGTCTAACTATGGCTACACCTTC. Full variable domain (remainder filled in from reference TRBV7-9 and TRBJ1-2): DTGVSQNPRHKITKRGQNVTFRCDPISEHNRLYWYRQTLGQGPEFLTYFQNEAQLEKSRLLSDRFSAERPKGSFSTLEIQRTEQGDSAMYLCASSLDWGPSNYGYTFGSGTRLTVV.

CDR3 amino acids: CASSSSRGGAYGYTF. The CDR3 DNA is TGTGCCAGCAGTTCCTCTCGCGGGGGGGCTTATGGCTACACCTTC. The chain couples TRBV12-3 or TRBV12-4 to TRBJ1-2; possibly TRBD1 for D (6 bases). CDR3 size: 15 residues. The V end lost 4 bases, the J end lost 5 bases, and 17 bases lay between the germline ends.

This clonotype came up a few times. V and J are TRBV7-9 and TRBJ1-5; no reliable D call. Germline assignment: CDR1 SEHNR and CDR2 FQNEAQ (reference sequence). The CDR3 sequence is 14 residues long. The germline V and J ends were trimmed by 4 bases and 7 bases, with 14 bases remaining between them. CDR3 in amino acids: CASSSGGGNQPQHF. In nucleotides, the CDR3 is TGTGCCAGCAGCTCGGGCGGAGGGAACCAGCCCCAGCATTTT.

The CDR3 loop reads CASSLAGTGTLRAEAFF. The DNA for the CDR3 is TGTGCCAGCAGCTTGGCCGGGACAGGGACCTTAAGGGCTGAAGCTTTCTTT. This rearrangement joins TRBV7-6 to TRBJ1-1; 9 nucleotides align to TRBD1. CDR1 is SGHVS, CDR2 FNYEAQ, per germline. The CDR3 is 17 amino acids. V lost 3 bases to trimming and J lost 6 bases; unmatched junction nucleotides: 14.

In its sample, this clonotype ranks as medium-sized (0.01 to 0.1%). The CDR3 coding sequence is TGTGCCAGCAGCGCGAGTCCCGGGACTAGCGCCTACGAGCAGTACTTC. Translating it yields CASSASPGTSAYEQYF. The chain recombines TRBV21-1 with TRBJ2-7; TRBD2, the table's D call, was not compared with the DNA. TRBV21-1 is a known pseudogene. This CDR3 is 16 amino acids long.

V is TRBV6-2 or TRBV6-3 and J is TRBJ1-1; possible D gene TRBD1, 6 bases. Germline assignment: CDR1 MNHEY and CDR2 SVGEGT. The CDR3 loop spans 13 amino acids. V was trimmed by 7 bases and J by 3 bases, leaving 12 bases between them. The CDR3 DNA reads as TGTGCCAGCAACCGGGGGCGGCACACTGAAGCTTTCTTT. Protein product: CASNRGRHTEAFF.

This chain uses TRBV20-1 with TRBJ1-1, with D unresolved. Trimming removed 6 bases from V and 2 bases from J, with 19 bases in between. Germline V lookup: CDR1 DFQATT, CDR2 SNEGSKA (reference sequence). The CDR3 has 15 residues. Here the CDR3 DNA reads TGCAGTGCCCCCTCGGCAGGTCGACCTAACACTGAAGCTTTCTTT. Its protein is CSAPSAGRPNTEAFF.

This chain joins TRBV6-1 and TRBJ1-6; 11 bases align to TRBD1. Germline CDR1 and CDR2: MNHNS and SASEGT. After removal of 5 bases from V and 9 bases from J, the junction contained 3 bases not matched to a gene. The CDR3 sequence is 14 residues long. The CDR3 protein is CASSPGQGVSPLHF. For the CDR3, the DNA is TGTGCCAGCAGTCCGGGACAGGGGGTTTCACCCCTCCACTTT.

J is TRBJ2-5 and V is TRBV24-1; the D gene is possibly TRBD2 (6 bases). The CDR3 totals 15 residues. Germline assignment: CDR1 KGHDR and CDR2 SFDVKD. Trimming left V 7 bases short and J 1 base short, with 15 bases between. The CDR3 region has the DNA TGTGCCACCAGCCCGGGACTGAAAATCCAAGAGACCCAGTACTTC. Translating it yields CATSPGLKIQETQYF.

In its sample, this clonotype was seen once. This sequence joins TRBV6-1 and TRBJ2-5, with a weak D call TRBD1 (5 bases). The CDR3 contains 13 residues. The germline CDR1 and CDR2 sequences are MNHNS and SASEGT. V was trimmed by 5 bases and J by 9 bases, leaving 16 bases between them. CDR3 loop: CASSQTRVGAQYF. CDR3 sequence (DNA): TGTGCCAGCAGTCAAACCAGGGTTGGGGCCCAGTACTTC.

The rearrangement joins TRBV28 to TRBJ1-2; maybe TRBD1 (5 bases). The CDR3 covers 14 residues. Trimming cost V 7 bases and J 0 bases, with 12 bases left between them. CDR1 and CDR2 from the germline V gene are MDHEN and SYDVKM. CDR3 sequence reads: CASTQGSANYGYTF. CDR3 DNA: TGTGCCAGCACCCAGGGATCGGCTAACTATGGCTACACCTTC.

A single count supports this clonotype. The rearrangement uses TRBV27 and TRBJ1-2; D call uncertain. V lost 5 bases, J lost 1 base, and 5 bases lay in between. Germline-derived CDR1 and CDR2 are MNHEY and SMNVEV (reference sequence). The CDR3 consists of 12 residues. This CDR3 is CASSTDNYGYTF. The DNA of the CDR3 is TGTGCCAGCAGTACAGATAACTATGGCTACACCTTC.

This chain connects TRBV27 to TRBJ1-2; 8 positions match TRBD1. The CDR3 consists of 13 residues. J was trimmed by 8 bases and V by 6 bases; bases with no gene match: 8. Germline V CDR1 and CDR2: MNHEY, SMNVEV (reference sequence). CDR3 sequence (DNA): TGTGCCAGCAGCCAAGGACAGGGTCGGGGCTACACCTTC. Its translation: CASSQGQGRGYTF.

This clonotype was counted between two and nine times. This sequence joins TRBV7-8 and TRBJ2-7; the D is unclear. V gave up 1 base and J gave up 5 bases, with 15 bases separating them. The CDR3 is 15 residues long. The V gene's germline CDR1 is SGHVS and CDR2 FQNEAQ. CDR3 in DNA: TGTGCCAGCAGCTTAGGGACGGGCAGAAGGGACGAGCAGTACTTC. Amino acids: CASSLGTGRRDEQYF.

The J gene is TRBJ2-3, the V gene TRBV9; tentative D call: TRBD1 (6 bases). CDR3 size: 16 residues. V lost 0 bases, J lost 5 bases, and 16 bases lay in between. Germline V gene data show CDR1 as SGDLS and CDR2 as YYNGEE. The CDR3 nucleotides are TGTGCCAGCAGCGTAGGGGTCATCCTCAGGGGAGATACGCAGTATTTT. Amino acids: CASSVGVILRGDTQYF.

The rearrangement joins TRBV5-1 to TRBJ2-2; no definite D call. The germline gives CDR1 SGHRS, CDR2 YFSETQ. V was shortened by 3 bases and J by 1 base, with 10 bases between the two germline ends. CDR3 length: 15 amino acids. CDR3 residues: CASSSRGVNTGELFF. The CDR3 nucleotides read TGCGCCAGCAGCTCTCGTGGGGTGAACACCGGGGAGCTGTTTTTT.

CDR3 sequence (DNA): TGTGCCAGCAGCTTAGCGGGGGTCGGCCACGAGCAGTACTTC. Translation: CASSLAGVGHEQYF. The chain uses TRBV7-9 and TRBJ2-7; the D call may be TRBD1 or TRBD2 (5 bases each). Trimming removed 0 bases at V and 5 bases at J, with 11 bases between. Per germline, CDR1 SEHNR and CDR2 FQNEAQ (reference sequence). CDR3 length equals 14 residues.

For the CDR3, the DNA is TGCAGTGCTAGAGATCCGGCTAGCCAAACCGGGGAGCTGTTTTTT. Translation: CSARDPASQTGELFF. The V and J genes are TRBV20-1 and TRBJ2-2, with TRBD2 as a possible D gene (5 bases). The CDR3 is 15 residues long. From germline, CDR1 is DFQATT and CDR2 SNEGSKA (reference sequence). Deletions cut 0 bases from V and 5 bases from J, with 13 bases between.

The gene calls are TRBV24-1 and TRBJ2-5, with 7 bases matching TRBD1. There are 13 residues in the CDR3. V gave up 6 bases and J gave up 0 bases; unmatched junction bases: 0. Germline-derived CDR1 and CDR2 are KGHDR and SFDVKD. The CDR3 DNA reads as TGTGCCACCAGTACAGGGGACCAAGAGACCCAGTACTTC. Amino acids: CATSTGDQETQYF.

The J gene is TRBJ2-1, the V gene TRBV27, with 7 bases lining up with TRBD2. Germline lookup yields CDR1 MNHEY and CDR2 SMNVEV (reference sequence). The CDR3 sequence is 16 residues long. V dropped 6 bases and J dropped 4; count of bases not matched to a gene: 12. The CDR3 is CASSPGKRDPYNEQFF. The CDR3 DNA is TGTGCCAGCAGCCCAGGGAAGCGGGACCCTTACAATGAGCAGTTCTTC.

The chain uses TRBV19 and TRBJ2-7, with unresolved D. Looked up from germline, CDR1 is LNHDA and CDR2 is SQIVND (reference sequence). This CDR3 has 17 residues. The V end lost 1 base, the J end lost 5 bases, and 21 bases lay between the germline ends. CDR3 residues: CASSIAAAELGPNEQYF. Here the CDR3 DNA reads TGTGCCAGTAGTATAGCGGCAGCTGAACTCGGCCCCAACGAGCAGTACTTC. The full variable domain, completed using reference TRBV19 and TRBJ2-7, is DGGITQSPKYLFRKEGQNVTLSCEQNLNHDAMYWYRQDPGQGLRLIYYSQIVNDFQKGDIAEGYSVSREKKESFPLTVTSAQKNPTAFYLCASSIAAAELGPNEQYFGPGTRLTVT.

This clonotype occurred once. Germline and junction disagree at one end, which may indicate a read error. The V call is TRBV15, the J call TRBJ1-2; D not certain. Germline loops: CDR1 LNHNV, CDR2 YYDKDF (reference sequence). The CDR3 has 13 residues. The CDR3 loop is CATSRGTSGSLRF. The DNA for the CDR3 is TGTGCCACCAGCAGAGGGACGTCGGGGAGCCTCCGCTTC.

The rearrangement uses TRBV19 and TRBJ1-2; possible D gene TRBD1, 5 bases. V was clipped by 0 bases and J by 6 bases, with 11 bases between them. Germline CDR1 is LNHDA and CDR2 is SQIVND (reference sequence). CDR3 size: 14 residues. The CDR3 DNA reads as TGTGCCAGTAGTATAGATCGCCAGGGAGATGGCTACACCTTC. It specifies CASSIDRQGDGYTF.

The chain carries TRBV20-1 and TRBJ2-3; D perhaps matches TRBD2 (6 bases). V lost 0 bases and J lost 2, with 15 bases in between. The CDR3 covers 16 residues. Germline assignment: CDR1 DFQATT and CDR2 SNEGSKA (reference sequence). In DNA form, the CDR3 reads TGCAGTGCTAGAGATAGTGGGGCGGGGAACACAGATACGCAGTATTTT. Protein sequence: CSARDSGAGNTDTQYF.

The CDR3 protein is CASSFQAGRTDTQYF. CDR3 coding DNA: TGTGCCAGCAGTTTTCAGGCTGGCCGCACAGATACGCAGTATTTT. The V and J genes are TRBV27 and TRBJ2-3; D ambiguous. The germline CDR1 and CDR2 sequences are MNHEY and SMNVEV (reference sequence). The CDR3 sequence is 15 residues long. V was trimmed by 3 bases and J by 1 base, leaving 11 bases between them.